Listed below are T cell receptor beta chains from one sample, sequenced in a study of blood T cell repertoires in COVID-19. TCRdb's copy holds only in-frame clones and misses some; the assay was immunoSEQ multiplex PCR. The top ten hold about 0.72% of the sample, which has fewer than 250,000 clones, 86% seen once. Sequencing input: peripheral blood. All receptors come from a woman in her 70s with acute or convalescent COVID-19. The CDR3 runs from the conserved cysteine through the conserved F or W. D genes are given only for firm matches. Some rows mark clone size as missing; the rest say once, few, many or name a class of expanded clone.

>few|TRBV5-1|TRBJ1-1|NA
TGCGCCAGCAGCTCTTCCAGGGTTCTATTAGGCACTGAAGCTTTCTTT
CASSSSRVLLGTEAFF
>once|TRBV5-4|TRBJ2-3|NA
TGTGCCAGCAGCTTGGAGGGGCTAATTAGCACAGATACGCAGTATTTT
CASSLEGLISTDTQYF
>NA|TRBV7-2|TRBJ2-5|TRBD1
TGTGCCAGCAGCCCTCTGCGAGGGGGCGGTAGGGAGACCCAGTACTTC
CASSPLRGGGRETQYF
>NA|TRBV19|TRBJ1-5|NA
TGTGCCAGTAGTATAGATGTACAGCCCCAGCATTTT
CASSIDVQPQHF
>NA|TRBV3-1/TRBV3-2|TRBJ2-5|TRBD1
TGTGCCAGCAGCCTGGGACAGGGGGAGACCCAGTACTTC
CASSLGQGETQYF
>once|TRBV12-3/TRBV12-4|TRBJ2-7|NA
TGTGCCAGCAGTCCCCCCAGTTACTACGAGCAGTACTTC
CASSPPSYYEQYF
>NA|TRBV19|TRBJ2-3|NA
TGTGCCAGTAGTATAACTCGGGGTAGCACAGATACGCAGTATTTT
CASSITRGSTDTQYF
>NA|TRBV28|TRBJ1-2|TRBD1
TGTGCCAGCAGTCCGACAGGGGGTTATGGCTACACCTTC
CASSPTGGYGYTF
>NA|TRBV5-1|TRBJ2-1|TRBD2
TGCGCCAGCAATAGCGGGAGGCCATACAATGAGCAGTTCTTC
CASNSGRPYNEQFF
>NA|TRBV10-1|TRBJ2-2|NA
TGCGCCAGCAGCCCCGCCCGGTCCGGGGAGCTGTTTTTT
CASSPARSGELFF
>NA|TRBV19|TRBJ1-2|TRBD1
TGTGCCAGTACGGATCCGGGACAGGGGGACTATGGCTACACCTTC
CASTDPGQGDYGYTF
>NA|TRBV10-1|TRBJ1-5|TRBD1
TGCGCCAGTTCTCAGGGGGCTGGCCAGCCCCAGCATTTT
CASSQGAGQPQHF
>NA|TRBV4-1|TRBJ1-4|NA
TGCGCCAGCAGCCAAGATCGTTCGGCAGGGAGGAAGGAAGAAAAACTGTTTTTT
CASSQDRSAGRKEEKLFF
>few|TRBV14|TRBJ2-7|NA
TGTGCCAGCAGCTCCGGACTACCTTCAGGGCAGTACTTC
CASSSGLPSGQYF
>NA|TRBV28|TRBJ2-7|NA
TGTGCCAGCAGTTTTACGGGATCCCCCCACGAGCAGTACTTC
CASSFTGSPHEQYF
>NA|TRBV7-9|TRBJ1-2|NA
TGTGCCAGCAGCTTACTCGGCGGACTCTATGGCTACACCTTC
CASSLLGGLYGYTF
>NA|TRBV15|TRBJ1-3|NA
TGTGCCACCAGCAGTTATCTTAACTCTGGAAACACCATATATTTT
CATSSYLNSGNTIYF
>few|TRBV5-4|TRBJ2-5|TRBD2
TGTGCCAGCAGCCACCCGGGACTAGCGGGGGAGACCCAGTACTTC
CASSHPGLAGETQYF
>NA|TRBV28|TRBJ2-2|NA
TGTGCCAGCACCTTAGGGGGAACGAACACCGGGGAGCTGTTTTTT
CASTLGGTNTGELFF
>NA|TRBV5-4|TRBJ2-2|TRBD2
TGTGCCAGCACCATGACTAGCGGGAGGGCCGTGGCCGGGGAGCTGTTTTTT
CASTMTSGRAVAGELFF
>NA|TRBV7-8|TRBJ1-1|NA
TGTGCCAGCAGCTTAGGGCCGGGTCTGAACACTGAAGCTTTCTTT
CASSLGPGLNTEAFF
>NA|TRBV19|TRBJ2-2|TRBD2
TGTGCCAGTATGGTTCTAGCGGGGGGGCAAACCGGGGAGCTGTTTTTT
CASMVLAGGQTGELFF
>NA|TRBV27|TRBJ1-1|TRBD1
TGTGCCAGCAGTCTGAGCCCCCGGACAGGGGGGATGAACACTGAAGCTTTCTTT
CASSLSPRTGGMNTEAFF
>NA|TRBV7-2|TRBJ2-7|NA
TGTGCCAGCAGCTTAAACAGGGACAACGAGCAGTACTTC
CASSLNRDNEQYF
>once|TRBV6-5|TRBJ2-5|NA
TGTGCCAGCCTGTGGGGGGAGTACGGCGAGACCCAGTACTTC
CASLWGEYGETQYF
>NA|TRBV29-1|TRBJ2-2|TRBD2
TGCAGCGTCGGGGACTATCGGGGCACCGGGGAGCTGTTTTTT
CSVGDYRGTGELFF
>NA|TRBV19|TRBJ1-1|NA
TGTGCCAGTAGTATACAGGGGTTCGGCGGGTATGCTTTCTTT
CASSIQGFGGYAFF
>NA|TRBV19|TRBJ1-5|NA
TGTGCCAGAAGCGGGACGGCGAGGCGGGGACGGCTGCCCCAGCATTTT
CARSGTARRGRLPQHF
>NA|TRBV13|TRBJ1-3|NA
TGTGCCAGCCGATTCAGGTTTTCTGGAAACACCATATATTTT
CASRFRFSGNTIYF
>NA|TRBV5-8|TRBJ1-1|NA
TGTGCCAGCAGGTTGTCGACAACAAACCAGAACACTGAAGCTTTCTTT
CASRLSTTNQNTEAFF
>NA|TRBV2|TRBJ2-7|NA
TGTGCCGGCCATCCTGAGCGCGTCTACGAGCAGTACTTC
CAGHPERVYEQYF
>NA|TRBV11-2|TRBJ1-3|NA
TGTGCCAGCACCCTCTCTGGAAACACCATATATTTT
CASTLSGNTIYF
>NA|TRBV10-3|TRBJ1-6|TRBD1
TGTGCCATCAGTGAGTCCGACAGGGGAAATTCACCCCTCCACTTT
CAISESDRGNSPLHF